This T cell receptor beta chain was captured by sequencing in a study of cytomegalovirus exposure and HLA in healthy donors. This clone was recorded once. The PCR had 60 Vbeta and 13 Jbeta primers. Profiled with immunoSEQ multiplex PCR; TCRdb holds only in-frame clones, not every one. The sample has some 100,000 clones, about two thirds seen once. This CDR3 has 16 residues. Germline CDR1 LGHNA, CDR2 YNFKEQ. The ends were cut back, 0 bases at V and 6 bases at J, with 16 bases in the middle. This receptor was obtained from a woman in her 70s in good health and CMV-seropositive. The sequenced sample consisted of PBMCs. The V gene is TRBV4-2, the J gene TRBJ2-3; TRBD2 is a possible D gene (6 bases). The DNA for the CDR3 is TGTGCCAGCAGCCAAGATGTACGGGGAGGAGGGGATACGCAGTATTTT. Translated, it gives CASSQDVRGGGDTQYF.